A selection of T cell receptor beta chains follows, all from one sample in a study of kidney transplant recipient with SARS-CoV-2 infection. One entry per CDR3 protein results from TCRdb running MiXCR on the reads. The profile covers about 240,000 distinct CDR3 sequences, with about 28% appearing a single time and under 9.5% taken by the ten largest. Here the sequenced sample was a blood sample, taken at baseline and between days 110 and 120 from a kidney transplant recipient. These receptors all stem from a male patient younger than 45 who had COVID-19 and was a kidney transplant recipient. Some T cells here may be from the graft donor. CDR3s include the opening cysteine and the closing phenylalanine or tryptophan. Each record gives: V gene, clone size, J gene, D gene, CDR3 DNA, CDR3 protein. A D gene is named only where the DNA matches it firmly. The size entry is marked missing in some rows and otherwise reads once, few, many or a size class.

V: TRBV4-3
size: many
J: TRBJ1-2
D: -
DNA: TGCGCCAGCAGCGGGTTTGAAGGACGTCGAAAGACCTATGGCTACACCTTC
CDR3: CASSGFEGRRKTYGYTF

V: TRBV2
size: -
J: TRBJ1-2
D: -
DNA: TGTGCCAGCAGTGGACCGTCTTACCGATGGAAGACCTATGGCTACACCTTC
CDR3: CASSGPSYRWKTYGYTF

V: TRBV10-1
size: many
J: TRBJ1-2
D: TRBD1
DNA: TGCGCCAGCAGGGAAGTACAGGGGGCATATGGCTACACCTTC
CDR3: CASREVQGAYGYTF

V: TRBV7-2
size: many
J: TRBJ1-4
D: TRBD1
DNA: TGTGCCAGCAGCACAAGGACAGGGGAAAAACTGTTTTTT
CDR3: CASSTRTGEKLFF

V: TRBV25-1
size: many
J: TRBJ2-1
D: -
DNA: TGTGCCAGCAGTGAGCAGGACGGCTATGGTGGTGAGCAGTTCTTC
CDR3: CASSEQDGYGGEQFF

V: TRBV5-1
size: many
J: TRBJ2-6
D: -
DNA: TGTGCCAGCAGCTGGGGTGCGGGGGCCAACGTCCTGACTTTC
CDR3: CASSWGAGANVLTF

V: TRBV12-3/TRBV12-4
size: -
J: TRBJ2-1
D: TRBD2
DNA: TGTGCCAGCAGTCGCCCACTAGCGGGATATTCCTCCTACAATGAGCAGTCCTTC
CDR3: CASSRPLAGYSSYNEQSF

V: TRBV18
size: -
J: TRBJ2-3
D: -
DNA: TGTGCCAGCTCAACTCCGCCCGTGGATACGCAGTATTTT
CDR3: CASSTPPVDTQYF

V: TRBV5-5
size: many
J: TRBJ1-2
D: -
DNA: TGTGCCAGCAGCCTGGAATGGGGCTACACCTTC
CDR3: CASSLEWGYTF

V: TRBV21-1
size: many
J: TRBJ1-6
D: -
DNA: TGTGCCAGCAGCAAAGGGGACAGACTTAATTCACCCCTCCACTTT
CDR3: CASSKGDRLNSPLHF

V: TRBV7-5
size: many
J: TRBJ1-2
D: -
DNA: -
CDR3: CISVPELCNEVGKTYGYTF

V: TRBV6-8
size: many
J: TRBJ1-2
D: -
DNA: TGTGCCAGCAGTCCCATGAAACGCTCTAGAAAGACCTATGGCTACACCTTC
CDR3: CASSPMKRSRKTYGYTF

V: TRBV19
size: many
J: TRBJ1-2
D: -
DNA: TGTGCCAGTAGTGCCCCCAGGGATACCGACTATGGCTACACCTTC
CDR3: CASSAPRDTDYGYTF

V: TRBV11-2
size: many
J: TRBJ1-4
D: -
DNA: TGTGCCAGCAGCTTAGTTGGGTCCTGGGGAGAAAAACTGTTTTTT
CDR3: CASSLVGSWGEKLFF

V: TRBV6-5
size: many
J: TRBJ2-2
D: -
DNA: TGTGCCAGCAGTTACGTCGGAGCGAACACCGGGGAGCTGTTTTTT
CDR3: CASSYVGANTGELFF

V: TRBV20-1
size: many
J: TRBJ2-7
D: TRBD1
DNA: TGCAGTGCTCTATCCGGGACAGGGGGTTCCTACGAGCAGTACTTC
CDR3: CSALSGTGGSYEQYF

V: TRBV6-1
size: many
J: TRBJ1-2
D: -
DNA: TGTGCCAGCAGTCCCGAGGCGGAATGTAGAAAGACCTATGGCTACACCTTC
CDR3: CASSPEAECRKTYGYTF

V: TRBV11-2
size: many
J: TRBJ2-5
D: -
DNA: TGTGCCAGCAGCCCCCAGGGGGGCCCGGCGGAGACCCAGTACTTC
CDR3: CASSPQGGPAETQYF

V: TRBV20-1
size: -
J: TRBJ1-2
D: -
DNA: TGCAGTGCTCGTGTCAAGCTGTTTCGAAAGACCTATGGCTACACCTTC
CDR3: CSARVKLFRKTYGYTF

V: TRBV6-5
size: many
J: TRBJ2-3
D: TRBD2
DNA: TGTGCCACCAAGCGGGAGAGCACAGATACGCAGTATTTT
CDR3: CATKRESTDTQYF

V: TRBV7-2
size: -
J: TRBJ2-3
D: TRBD2
DNA: TGTGCCAGCAGCTTAGCTACCCCGGGACTAGCGGGGGGACAAGTCACAGATACGCAGTATTTT
CDR3: CASSLATPGLAGGQVTDTQYF

V: TRBV12-3/TRBV12-4
size: -
J: TRBJ2-1
D: TRBD1
DNA: TGTGCCAGCAGTTCGGACAGGGGCAGATACAATGAGCAGTTCTTC
CDR3: CASSSDRGRYNEQFF

V: TRBV5-1
size: many
J: TRBJ2-7
D: -
DNA: TGCGCCAGCAGCTTTACGGACTTTGCCTACGAGCAGTACTTC
CDR3: CASSFTDFAYEQYF

V: TRBV7-2
size: many
J: TRBJ1-2
D: -
DNA: TGTGCCAGCAGCCTCGATCCCAGAGACGGAAAGACCTATGGCTACACCTTC
CDR3: CASSLDPRDGKTYGYTF

V: TRBV21-1
size: -
J: TRBJ2-4
D: -
DNA: TGTGCCAGCAGTCTACTGCTAGCTACAGCAAAGAAAAACATTCAGTACTTC
CDR3: CASSLLLATAKKNIQYF

V: TRBV6-2/TRBV6-3
size: many
J: TRBJ1-1
D: TRBD1
DNA: TGTGCCAGCAGTTACTGGACAGGGAACACTGAAGCTTTCTTT
CDR3: CASSYWTGNTEAFF

V: TRBV18
size: few
J: TRBJ2-3
D: TRBD1
DNA: TGTGCCAGCTCACCTGGACAGGGAGTAGCAGATACGCAGTATTTT
CDR3: CASSPGQGVADTQYF

V: TRBV28
size: many
J: TRBJ2-7
D: TRBD1
DNA: TGTGCCAGCAGTTCAGGGACAGACTCCTACGAGCAGTACTTC
CDR3: CASSSGTDSYEQYF

V: TRBV23-1
size: many
J: TRBJ2-5
D: -
DNA: TGCGCCAGCAGTCAATCCCCCCAGTACTTC
CDR3: CASSQSPQYF

V: TRBV8-2
size: many
J: TRBJ1-2
D: -
DNA: TGTGGCAGTGAGTCATATGATAGCCGAAAGACCTATGGCTACACCTTC
CDR3: CGSESYDSRKTYGYTF

V: TRBV18
size: few
J: TRBJ2-1
D: -
DNA: TGTGCCAGCTCACCCGGGACGCCGCAGTTCTTC
CDR3: CASSPGTPQFF

V: TRBV7-9
size: many
J: TRBJ1-5
D: -
DNA: TGTGCCAGCAGCTCGGGACTGGGGGATCAGCCCCAGCATTTT
CDR3: CASSSGLGDQPQHF

V: TRBV4-1
size: -
J: TRBJ1-5
D: TRBD1
DNA: TGCGCCAGCAGCCTTGGGACAGGAGGACGGCCCCAGCATTTT
CDR3: CASSLGTGGRPQHF

V: TRBV3-1
size: many
J: TRBJ1-4
D: -
DNA: TGTGCCAGCAGCCAAGGTCCGGGAGATGAAAAACTGTTTTTT
CDR3: CASSQGPGDEKLFF

V: TRBV9
size: -
J: TRBJ2-4
D: TRBD2
DNA: TGTGCCAGCAGCACAAGGACTAGCGGGAGCTGGGACATTCAGTACTTC
CDR3: CASSTRTSGSWDIQYF

V: TRBV9
size: many
J: TRBJ1-2
D: -
DNA: TGTGCCAGCGCCGCTCTGTACTCAAGAAAGACCTATGGCTACACCTTC
CDR3: CASAALYSRKTYGYTF

V: TRBV6-9
size: many
J: TRBJ1-2
D: -
DNA: TGTGCCAGCAGTTGTGCGCGGCCTTACGGAAAGACCTATGGCTACACCTTC
CDR3: CASSCARPYGKTYGYTF

V: TRBV28
size: few
J: TRBJ2-1
D: -
DNA: TGTACCAGCAGCCTATCCCCGGGCCTATCCGACAATGAGCAGTTCTTC
CDR3: CTSSLSPGLSDNEQFF

V: TRBV3-1
size: many
J: TRBJ1-4
D: TRBD1
DNA: TGTGCCAGCAGCCAAGATAAGGGTAGGGGGCGCGAAAAACTGTTTTTT
CDR3: CASSQDKGRGREKLFF

V: TRBV14
size: -
J: TRBJ2-5
D: -
DNA: TGTGCCAGCAGCCACGGGACCCTCCAAGAGACCCAGTACTTC
CDR3: CASSHGTLQETQYF

V: TRBV6-5
size: many
J: TRBJ1-2
D: -
DNA: TGTGCCAGCAGTATGCGAAGGGAATGTAGAAAGACCTATGGCTACACCTTC
CDR3: CASSMRRECRKTYGYTF

V: TRBV20-1
size: many
J: TRBJ2-7
D: -
DNA: TGCAGTGCTAAGACAGGAAACTCCTACGAGCAGTACTTC
CDR3: CSAKTGNSYEQYF

V: TRBV3-1
size: many
J: TRBJ2-7
D: -
DNA: TGTGCCAGCAGCAGCTTTTCCCATTTCGTGTTAGACGAGCAGTACTTC
CDR3: CASSSFSHFVLDEQYF

V: TRBV10-3
size: many
J: TRBJ1-2
D: -
DNA: TGTGCCATCAGCCCGGACAGTAAAGCTAACTATGGCTACACCTTC
CDR3: CAISPDSKANYGYTF

V: TRBV6-5
size: many
J: TRBJ2-7
D: -
DNA: TGTGCCAGCACCCGGTCCAGCAAGGGCTACGAGCAGTACTTC
CDR3: CASTRSSKGYEQYF

V: TRBV6-2/TRBV6-3
size: many
J: TRBJ1-2
D: -
DNA: TGTGCCAGCAGTTCAAGACACTGCATCGGAAAGACCTATGGCTACACCTTC
CDR3: CASSSRHCIGKTYGYTF

V: TRBV3-1
size: many
J: TRBJ1-2
D: -
DNA: TGTGCCAGCAGCCACAACCCCTACCAAGATCCCGGGACGGGTACCTATGGCTACACCTTC
CDR3: CASSHNPYQDPGTGTYGYTF

V: TRBV12-3/TRBV12-4
size: many
J: TRBJ1-2
D: -
DNA: TGTGCCAGCAGTTTTGTGTGCAGCTTCCGAAAGACCTATGGCTACACCTTC
CDR3: CASSFVCSFRKTYGYTF

V: TRBV7-2
size: few
J: TRBJ2-1
D: -
DNA: TGTGCCAGCAGCGGACCGAGAAATGAGCAGTTCTTC
CDR3: CASSGPRNEQFF

V: TRBV15
size: many
J: TRBJ1-2
D: -
DNA: TGTGCCACCAGCTTACCCTTAAGGTGTGGAAAGACCTATGGCTACACCTTC
CDR3: CATSLPLRCGKTYGYTF

V: TRBV5-4
size: few
J: TRBJ1-2
D: -
DNA: TGTGCCAGCATGAGTACCGTACCAGGAAAGACCTATGGCTACACCTTC
CDR3: CASMSTVPGKTYGYTF

V: TRBV28
size: many
J: TRBJ1-6
D: -
DNA: TGTGCCAGCAGTTTAATGGGGGGGCGAAATTCACCCCTCCACTTT
CDR3: CASSLMGGRNSPLHF

V: TRBV28
size: many
J: TRBJ2-3
D: -
DNA: TGTGCCAGCACCAAAAACCAACGACAGGATGAGACAGATACGCAGTATTTT
CDR3: CASTKNQRQDETDTQYF

V: TRBV3-1
size: many
J: TRBJ2-5
D: -
DNA: TGTGCCAGCAGCCTGGACAGTCCCATTTCTTTCTCTGAGACCCAGTACTTC
CDR3: CASSLDSPISFSETQYF

V: TRBV20-1
size: many
J: TRBJ1-2
D: -
DNA: TGCAGTGCTAAACTGGCGCTGTTTCGAAAGACCTATGGCTACACCTTC
CDR3: CSAKLALFRKTYGYTF

V: TRBV7-6
size: many
J: TRBJ2-7
D: -
DNA: TGTGCCAGCAGCACCGGAATACCGGGCTACGAGCAGTACTTC
CDR3: CASSTGIPGYEQYF

V: TRBV3-1
size: many
J: TRBJ1-2
D: -
DNA: TGTGCCAGCAGCCGAAAAGGCACCCTTCGAAAGACCTATGGCTACACCTTC
CDR3: CASSRKGTLRKTYGYTF